The 28 T cell receptor beta chains given below trace back to one sample, sequenced in a study of T cell responses to AZD1222 COVID-19 vaccine. Clones were sequenced by immunoSEQ multiplex PCR, and TCRdb holds only the in-frame ones, with some missing. Among more than 75,000 clones listed, roughly 90% were seen once. The sequencing used peripheral blood, collected on day 0 of AZD1222 vaccination. The origin of the receptors is an adult in good health.

The gene calls are TRBV5-1 and TRBJ1-2; TRBD1 matches at 10 bases. The CDR3 contains 15 residues. The V and J ends lost 0 bases and 4 bases, in that order; junction bases with no gene match: 3. Germline CDR1 reads SGHRS; CDR2 reads YFSETQ. CDR3 DNA sequence: TGCGCCAGCAGCTTGGAAGGGACAGGGGTCTATGGCTACACCTTC. Encoded protein: CASSLEGTGVYGYTF.

This clone was observed a single time. V gene TRBV14 combines with J gene TRBJ1-1; the D is unclear. This CDR3 comprises 14 residues. Germline values: CDR1 SGHDN, CDR2 FVKESK. Trimming cost V 1 base and J 3 bases, with 9 bases left between them. The chain's CDR3 is CASSQVGRYTEAFF. In DNA form, the CDR3 reads TGTGCCAGCAGCCAAGTAGGGAGGTACACTGAAGCTTTCTTT.

The rearrangement uses TRBV11-2 and TRBJ2-1, with a weak D call TRBD2 (6 bases). The CDR3 has 14 amino acids. Germline V gene data show CDR1 as SGHAT and CDR2 as FQNNGV. Trimming stripped 6 bases from V and 4 bases from J, with 13 bases between. In DNA, the CDR3 is TGTGCCAGCAGGGGCGGGAAGAAATACAATGAGCAGTTCTTC. Its translation is CASRGGKKYNEQFF.

The chain employs TRBV5-1 and TRBJ2-5; 14 bases agree with TRBD2. CDR1 and CDR2 (germline): SGHRS, YFSETQ. The CDR3 loop spans 16 amino acids. J lost 4 bases, V lost 4 bases, and 6 bases had no gene match. DNA of the CDR3: TGCGCCAGCAGCCTGATGGGACTAGCGGGAGCAGAGACCCAGTACTTC. Encoded protein: CASSLMGLAGAETQYF.

The rearrangement uses TRBV27 and TRBJ2-7, with a tentative D call TRBD2 (5 bases). With 3 bases removed from V and 7 bases from J, the gap between germline ends came to 19 bases. Germline V gives CDR1 MNHEY, CDR2 SMNVEV (reference sequence). The CDR3 extends over 15 amino acids. This CDR3 reads CASSLRARSLGEQYF. CDR3 nucleotide sequence: TGTGCCAGCAGTTTGAGGGCCCGATCCCTAGGGGAGCAGTACTTC.

V gene TRBV5-1 combines with J gene TRBJ2-7; D is ambiguous. The germline gives CDR1 SGHRS, CDR2 YFSETQ. Trimming removed 0 bases from V and 5 bases from J, with 12 bases in between. This CDR3 region has 14 residues. CDR3 coding DNA: TGCGCCAGCAGCTTGGGTCACCTCGAAAACGAGCAGTACTTC. It is translated as CASSLGHLENEQYF. The whole variable domain, remainder taken from reference TRBV5-1 and TRBJ2-7, is KAGVTQTPRYLIKTRGQQVTLSCSPISGHRSVSWYQQTPGQGLQFLFEYFSETQRNKGNFPGRFSGRQFSNSRSEMNVSTLELGDSALYLCASSLGHLENEQYFGPGTRLTVT.

This sequence joins TRBV4-2 and TRBJ2-7; unclear D gene. CDR1 LGHNA and CDR2 YNFKEQ come from the germline V gene. V was cut by 0 bases and J by 6 bases, with 15 bases left in between. This CDR3 spans 15 amino acids. Here the CDR3 reads CASSQDQIVTGEQYF. The CDR3 DNA reads TGTGCCAGCAGCCAAGATCAGATCGTTACGGGCGAGCAGTACTTC.

This clone appeared a few times. The J gene is TRBJ2-7, the V gene TRBV10-2, with D maybe TRBD1 (6 bases). Germline CDR1 is WSHSY and CDR2 is SAAADI. The CDR3 extends over 15 amino acids. V lost 6 bases and J lost 6, with 21 bases in between. In DNA, the CDR3 is TGCGCCAGCAGCCATATCCAGGGGACCTGGCTCGAGCAGTACTTC. This gives the protein CASSHIQGTWLEQYF.

This chain's CDR3 is CASSQESGNHEQYF. The DNA for the CDR3 is TGCGCCAGCAGCCAAGAGTCCGGGAACCACGAGCAGTACTTC. The chain links TRBV4-3 to TRBJ2-7, with D perhaps TRBD2 (5 bases). CDR1 is LGHNA, CDR2 YSLEER, per germline. V dropped 0 bases and J dropped 5 bases, with 11 bases sitting between them. The CDR3 runs 14 residues.

The CDR3 nucleotides are TGTGCCCTTGGGCCCTGGACGGAGGATTACAATGAGCAGTTCTTC. Protein sequence: CALGPWTEDYNEQFF. The genes are TRBV28 and TRBJ2-1, with D tentatively TRBD2 (5 bases). V shed 11 bases and J shed 4 bases, with 21 bases lying between them. Germline V gene sequence: CDR1 MDHEN, CDR2 SYDVKM. The CDR3 is 15 amino acids.

The chain employs TRBV15 and TRBJ2-3, with TRBD2 matching 7 bases. This CDR3 region has 16 residues. The germline gives CDR1 LNHNV, CDR2 YYDKDF (reference sequence). V shed 0 bases, J shed 5 bases, and the junction held 8 bases outside the gene matches. CDR3 bases: TGTGCCACCAGCAGAGAACGGGCGGGAGTCGAAGATACGCAGTATTTT. Amino acid sequence: CATSRERAGVEDTQYF. Combining the CDR3 with reference TRBV15 and TRBJ2-3 gives the whole variable domain DAMVIQNPRYQVTQFGKPVTLSCSQTLNHNVMYWYQQKSSQAPKLLFHYYDKDFNNEADTPDNFQSRRPNTSFCFLDIRSPGLGDTAMYLCATSRERAGVEDTQYFGPGTRLTVL.

The chain carries TRBV7-9 and TRBJ2-7; D is perhaps TRBD2 (6 bases). Trimming shortened V by 5 bases and J by 2 bases, and 16 bases separated the two germline ends. This CDR3 contains 15 residues. Germline CDR1 reads SEHNR; CDR2 reads FQNEAQ (reference sequence). The CDR3 here is CASSNPSTGAYEQYF. The CDR3 DNA reads TGTGCCAGCAGCAACCCCTCCACGGGAGCCTACGAGCAGTACTTC.

The chain links TRBV29-1 to TRBJ2-5, with D possibly being TRBD2 (7 bases). The CDR3 has 12 residues. In germline, CDR1 is SQVTM, CDR2 ANQGSEA. V was cut by 7 bases and J by 4 bases, with 13 bases left in between. The chain's CDR3 is CSGGPGGETQYF. CDR3 nucleotides: TGCAGCGGGGGGCCGGGGGGAGAGACCCAGTACTTC.

The genes are TRBV6-5 and TRBJ2-1; no clear D. Germline CDR1 is MNHEY and CDR2 is SVGAGI. With 6 bases removed from V and 8 bases from J, the gap between germline ends came to 17 bases. The CDR3 spans 14 residues. CDR3 bases: TGTGCCAGCAGGGTCGTAAGCGTCGGAGATGAGCAGTTCTTC. Protein sequence: CASRVVSVGDEQFF.

This chain connects TRBV27 to TRBJ2-7, with TRBD1 matching 10 bases. Per the germline V gene, CDR1 is MNHEY and CDR2 is SMNVEV (reference sequence). The V and J ends lost 6 bases and 5 bases, in that order; junction bases with no gene match: 7. The CDR3 covers 14 residues. The CDR3: CASSPGTGDNEQYF. Written as DNA, the CDR3 is TGTGCCAGCAGCCCCGGGACAGGGGATAACGAGCAGTACTTC.

V gene TRBV18 combines with J gene TRBJ2-7; no clear D. This CDR3 comprises 13 residues. Germline CDR1 is KGHSH and CDR2 is LQKENI. V lost 3 bases and J lost 4, with 10 bases in between. CDR3 DNA: TGTGCCAGCTCACCGGAGACCCGTTACGAGCAGTACTTC. This translates into CASSPETRYEQYF.

The chain recombines TRBV30 with TRBJ1-2; D gene uncertain. In germline, CDR1 is GTSNPN, CDR2 SVGIG (reference sequence). This CDR3 has 8 residues. Trimming left V 7 bases short and J 5 bases short, with 2 bases between. The CDR3 bases are TGTGCCTCGTATGGCTACACCTTC. It yields the protein CASYGYTF. Complete variable domain (other parts from reference TRBV30 and TRBJ1-2): SQTIHQWPATLVQPVGSPLSLECTVEGTSNPNLYWYRQAAGRGLQLLFYSVGIGQISSEVPQNLSASRPQDRQFILSSKKLLLSDSGFYLCASYGYTFGSGTRLTVV.

This chain links TRBV28 with TRBJ2-7, with 9 bases matching TRBD1. CDR3 size: 14 residues. Looked up from germline, CDR1 is MDHEN and CDR2 is SYDVKM. J lost 11 bases, V lost 3 bases, and 11 bases had no gene match. Here the CDR3 reads CASSLPGQGMKKYF. CDR3 sequence (DNA): TGTGCCAGCAGTTTGCCGGGACAGGGCATGAAGAAGTACTTC.

This clone has a single count. The CDR3 loop is CASSLELAGGIQNTQYF. CDR3 in DNA: TGTGCCAGCAGCTTAGAACTGGCGGGAGGAATTCAAAATACGCAGTATTTT. The chain employs TRBV7-9 and TRBJ2-3; 8 bases line up with TRBD2. CDR1 SEHNR and CDR2 FQNEAQ come from the germline V gene (reference sequence). The CDR3 has 17 residues. J lost 7 bases, V lost 1 base, and 13 bases had no gene match.

V usage is TRBV19 and J usage is TRBJ1-5; a possible D gene is TRBD1 (5 bases). The CDR3 spans 15 residues. Germline CDR1 and CDR2: LNHDA and SQIVND (reference sequence). V lost 4 bases, J lost 3 bases, and 13 bases lay in between. The CDR3 spells CASSKARVNNQPQHF. The CDR3 coding sequence is TGTGCCAGTAGTAAGGCCAGGGTGAACAATCAGCCCCAGCATTTT. Based on the CDR3 plus reference TRBV19 and TRBJ1-5, the full variable domain is DGGITQSPKYLFRKEGQNVTLSCEQNLNHDAMYWYRQDPGQGLRLIYYSQIVNDFQKGDIAEGYSVSREKKESFPLTVTSAQKNPTAFYLCASSKARVNNQPQHFGDGTRLSIL.

The J gene is TRBJ1-2, the V gene TRBV5-6; TRBD1 is a possible D gene (6 bases). Germline V gives CDR1 SGHDT, CDR2 YYEEEE. V lost 4 bases to trimming and J lost 1 base, with 8 bases between them. This CDR3 region has 13 residues. CDR3 DNA sequence: TGTGCCAGCAGCCCGGACAGTAACTATGGCTACACCTTC. It specifies CASSPDSNYGYTF. Full variable domain (remainder filled in from reference TRBV5-6 and TRBJ1-2): DAGVTQSPTHLIKTRGQQVTLRCSPKSGHDTVSWYQQALGQGPQFIFQYYEEEERQRGNFPDRFSGHQFPNYSSELNVNALLLGDSALYLCASSPDSNYGYTFGSGTRLTVV.

The chain uses TRBV28 and TRBJ2-7, with D possibly matching TRBD2 (5 bases). The length of the CDR3 is 14 residues. Trimming took off 6 bases at V and 0 bases at J, with 12 bases between the two ends. Germline V gene lookup returns CDR1 MDHEN and CDR2 SYDVKM. CDR3 nucleotides: TGTGCCAGCAGGGGTGGTAGCGACTCCTACGAGCAGTACTTC. Its translation: CASRGGSDSYEQYF.

This sequence joins TRBV19 and TRBJ2-1; a weak D match, TRBD1 (5 bases). Germline-derived CDR1 and CDR2 are LNHDA and SQIVND (reference sequence). V gave up 10 bases and J gave up 0 bases, with 19 bases separating them. The CDR3 has 16 amino acids. CDR3 sequence: CATSWASRGSYNEQFF. In DNA, the CDR3 is TGTGCCACCTCGTGGGCGTCAAGGGGCTCCTACAATGAGCAGTTCTTC.

The chain uses TRBV3-1 (or the pseudogene TRBV3-2) and TRBJ2-4; D call uncertain. CDR1 and CDR2 (germline): LGHDT, YNNKEL (reference sequence). V was pared by 0 bases and J by 8 bases, with 11 bases between. This CDR3 has 14 residues. The CDR3 loop is CASSQDLGFYIQYF. DNA of the CDR3: TGTGCCAGCAGCCAAGATCTTGGATTTTACATTCAGTACTTC.

The V and J genes are TRBV4-3 and TRBJ2-1; tentatively, D is TRBD1 or TRBD2 (5 bases each). The CDR3 has 17 residues. Germline CDR1 LGHNA, CDR2 YSLEER. The germline V and J ends were trimmed by 0 bases and 0 bases, with 12 bases remaining between them. CDR3 region: CASSQEEGLSSYNEQFF. The CDR3 DNA reads TGCGCCAGCAGCCAAGAAGAGGGGCTTAGCTCCTACAATGAGCAGTTCTTC.

This chain uses TRBV7-8 with TRBJ2-5; no firm D call. Germline V gives CDR1 SGHVS, CDR2 FQNEAQ. The CDR3 length is 14 residues. The V and J ends lost 7 bases and 2 bases respectively, with 14 bases between them. In nucleotides, the CDR3 is TGTGCCAGCACCTATCACGGTCAGCAAGAGACCCAGTACTTC. Its protein is CASTYHGQQETQYF.

This chain links TRBV5-1 with TRBJ1-4, with 8 bases matching TRBD1. The V gene end was trimmed by 1 base and the J gene end by 4 bases; junction bases not matched to a gene: 6. The CDR3 length is 16 residues. CDR1 and CDR2 from the germline V gene are SGHRS and YFSETQ. As DNA, the CDR3 is TGCGCCAGCAGCTTGCTCCCGGGACAGGTTAATGAAAAACTGTTTTTT. Translating it yields CASSLLPGQVNEKLFF.

Comment on this clone: Distinct nucleotide sequences in the sample also encode this CDR3. V and J are TRBV18 and TRBJ1-1; D remains unclear. Germline V lookup: CDR1 KGHSH, CDR2 LQKENI. Trimming stripped 0 bases from V and 1 base from J, with 6 bases between. The CDR3 is 14 residues long. CDR3 region: CASSPPSENTEAFF. In nucleotides, the CDR3 is TGTGCCAGCTCACCACCTTCAGAGAACACTGAAGCTTTCTTT. Full variable domain (missing parts from reference TRBV18 and TRBJ1-1): NAGVMQNPRHLVRRRGQEARLRCSPMKGHSHVYWYRQLPEEGLKFMVYLQKENIIDESGMPKERFSAEFPKEGPSILRIQQVVRGDSAAYFCASSPPSENTEAFFGQGTRLTVV.